These 26 T cell receptor beta chains were all obtained from the same sample, sequenced in a study of shared clonotypes between healthy human individuals. This table comes from immunoSEQ multiplex PCR, and its TCRdb copy is limited to in-frame clones, with some not included. The repertoire has around 550,000 clones, 90% to 96% of them found once; the top ten carry approximately 0.062%. The material sequenced was naive CD4+ T cells sorted from blood. Subset meaning: CD45RA+ positively selected. The receptors were gathered from a woman in her 30s in good health.

V gene TRBV28 combines with J gene TRBJ1-2, with a tentative D call TRBD1 (5 bases). The length of the CDR3 is 14 residues. Germline values: CDR1 MDHEN, CDR2 SYDVKM. Between the trimmed V and J ends, which lost 2 bases and 5 bases, there was a span of 12 bases. In nucleotides, the CDR3 is TGTGCCAGCAGTTTAGAGGCAGGGCGGTATGGCTACACCTTC. Encoded protein: CASSLEAGRYGYTF.

The gene calls are TRBV10-3 and TRBJ1-1; 7 positions agree with TRBD1. CDR3 size: 14 residues. Germline values: CDR1 ENHRY, CDR2 SYGVKD. After removal of 7 bases from V and 3 bases from J, the junction contained 8 bases not matched to a gene. The CDR3 here is CAITSRRGDTEAFF. The CDR3 DNA follows: TGTGCCATCACATCTCGCAGGGGGGACACTGAAGCTTTCTTT.

V usage is TRBV5-1 and J usage is TRBJ2-1; 9 bases agree with TRBD2. Germline V gives CDR1 SGHRS, CDR2 YFSETQ. The length of the CDR3 is 15 residues. Trimming cost V 2 bases and J 4 bases; bases outside gene matches: 4. In DNA, the CDR3 is TGCGCCAGCAGCTTTTCCCTAGCGGGATACAATGAGCAGTTCTTC. It translates to CASSFSLAGYNEQFF.

The J gene is TRBJ1-5, the V gene TRBV28, with no clear D. Germline assignment: CDR1 MDHEN and CDR2 SYDVKM. The CDR3 runs 14 residues. V was pared by 1 base and J by 5 bases, with 9 bases between. The CDR3 DNA sequence: TGTGCCAGCAGTTTATCGCTAGGACATCAGCCCCAGCATTTT. Its translation: CASSLSLGHQPQHF.

The chain joins TRBV5-6 to TRBJ2-7; TRBD1 aligns across 8 bases. Germline lookup yields CDR1 SGHDT and CDR2 YYEEEE. Trimming took 1 base from V and 13 from J; bases not matched to a gene: 7. The CDR3 runs to 12 residues. CDR3 sequence: CASSLKPGGSYF. CDR3 bases: TGTGCCAGCAGCTTGAAACCAGGGGGCTCTTACTTC.

V is TRBV4-1 and J is TRBJ2-4; D unresolved. CDR1 and CDR2 from the germline V gene are MGHRA and YSYEKL. Trimming stripped 0 bases from V and 2 bases from J, with 14 bases between. This CDR3 contains 17 residues. CDR3 coding DNA: TGCGCCAGCAGCCAAGACAGACACACGGTGCCCAAAAACATTCAGTACTTC. Translated, it gives CASSQDRHTVPKNIQYF.

This chain uses TRBV5-1 with TRBJ1-4; D uncertain. Germline CDR1 is SGHRS and CDR2 is YFSETQ. The ends were cut back, 0 bases at V and 0 bases at J, with 9 bases in the middle. The CDR3 has 16 amino acids. The CDR3 DNA sequence: TGCGCCAGCAGCTTGGGGGCAGCCGCAACTAATGAAAAACTGTTTTTT. Translating gives CASSLGAAATNEKLFF.

This clone has a single count. V and J are TRBV14 and TRBJ2-6; possibly TRBD2 for D (5 bases). Trimming stripped 0 bases from V and 0 bases from J, with 21 bases between. The CDR3 is made up of 21 amino acids. Germline loops: CDR1 SGHDN, CDR2 FVKESK. The CDR3 nucleotides read TGTGCCAGCAGCCAAGATTGGGAGATGACCGGCGCAAGCTCTGGGGCCAACGTCCTGACTTTC. It encodes CASSQDWEMTGASSGANVLTF.

J is TRBJ2-7 and V is TRBV18; TRBD1 aligns across 10 bases. Looked up from germline, CDR1 is KGHSH and CDR2 is LQKENI. Germline trimming cut 1 base from V and 4 bases from J; bases unmatched to any gene: 10. This CDR3 is 17 amino acids long. CDR3 DNA: TGTGCCAGCTCACCACATCTGACGGGACAGGGGAAATACGAGCAGTACTTC. Its translation: CASSPHLTGQGKYEQYF. The complete variable domain, with remaining parts taken from reference TRBV18 and TRBJ2-7, reads NAGVMQNPRHLVRRRGQEARLRCSPMKGHSHVYWYRQLPEEGLKFMVYLQKENIIDESGMPKERFSAEFPKEGPSILRIQQVVRGDSAAYFCASSPHLTGQGKYEQYFGPGTRLTVT.

The chain recombines TRBV11-2 with TRBJ2-7, with D possibly being TRBD1 or TRBD2 (6 bases each). The V end was cut by 0 bases, the J end by 7 bases, with 19 bases between. Germline CDR1 and CDR2: SGHAT and FQNNGV. This CDR3 contains 16 residues. CDR3 sequence: CASSLDPATGAREQYF. The CDR3 coding sequence is TGTGCCAGCAGCTTAGATCCGGCGACGGGGGCACGGGAGCAGTACTTC.

The chain is built from TRBV5-1 and TRBJ2-1, with 7 nucleotides matching TRBD1. V dropped 0 bases and J dropped 1; count of bases not matched to a gene: 4. There are 16 residues in the CDR3. From germline, CDR1 is SGHRS and CDR2 YFSETQ. This CDR3 reads CASSLEGARSYNEQFF. The CDR3 DNA follows: TGCGCCAGCAGCTTGGAGGGGGCTAGATCCTACAATGAGCAGTTCTTC.

This sequence joins TRBV6-5 and TRBJ1-4; a weak D match, TRBD1 (6 bases). V shed 6 bases and J shed 5 bases, with 10 bases lying between them. CDR1 and CDR2 from the germline V gene are MNHEY and SVGAGI. CDR3 length equals 13 residues. CDR3 coding DNA: TGTGCCAGCAGGCTGACAGGAAATGAAAAACTGTTTTTT. Amino acids: CASRLTGNEKLFF.

The chain joins TRBV15 to TRBJ1-4; possible D gene TRBD1, 5 bases. This CDR3 has 16 amino acids. CDR1 LNHNV and CDR2 YYDKDF come from the germline V gene (reference sequence). Trimming removed 0 bases at V and 5 bases at J, with 13 bases between. CDR3 sequence reads: CATSRDGAHRNEKLFF. Here the CDR3 DNA reads TGTGCCACCAGCAGAGATGGGGCGCATCGGAATGAAAAACTGTTTTTT.

The chain employs TRBV28 and TRBJ2-7; D is uncertain. V was shortened by 3 bases and J by 1 base, with 10 bases between the two germline ends. The CDR3 runs to 14 residues. Germline V gene sequence: CDR1 MDHEN, CDR2 SYDVKM. This CDR3 is CASSFDLASYEQYF. For the CDR3, the DNA is TGTGCCAGCAGTTTCGATTTGGCATCCTACGAGCAGTACTTC.

The CDR3 region has the DNA TGTGCCAGCTCACCACAGACTAGCGGGAGGGGCTCCTACAATGAGCAGTTCTTC. This gives the protein CASSPQTSGRGSYNEQFF. This sequence joins TRBV18 and TRBJ2-1; 14 bases match TRBD2. This CDR3 has 18 residues. In germline, CDR1 is KGHSH, CDR2 LQKENI. V shed 1 base and J 0 bases; nucleotides not matched to a gene: 2.

This chain uses TRBV27 with TRBJ1-5; TRBD1 might be the D (6 bases). The V end was cut by 2 bases, the J end by 5 bases, with 13 bases between. The CDR3 covers 15 residues. The germline V gene has CDR1 MNHEY and CDR2 SMNVEV (reference sequence). Here the CDR3 reads CASSLVRGADQPQHF. The CDR3, as DNA: TGTGCCAGCAGTTTAGTCCGGGGGGCCGATCAGCCCCAGCATTTT.

As regards this clone: At one end, the junction sequence differs from germline, possibly due to a read error. V usage is TRBV28 and J usage is TRBJ1-5; no clear D gene. Germline V lookup: CDR1 MDHEN, CDR2 SYDVKM. The CDR3 runs to 11 residues. The CDR3 protein is CTSSSNQPQHF. The CDR3 nucleotides are TGTACCAGCAGTTCCAATCAGCCCCAGCATTTT. Drawing the rest from reference TRBV28 and TRBJ1-5, the complete variable domain is DVKVTQSSRYLVKRTGEKVFLECVQDMDHENMFWYRQDPGLGLRLIYFSYDVKMKEKGDIPEGYSVSREKKERFSLILESASTNQTSMYLCTSSSNQPQHFGDGTRLSIL.

This clone was observed a handful of times. This chain uses TRBV19 with TRBJ1-5; D might be TRBD1 (6 bases). Trimming pared 0 bases from V and 7 bases from J, leaving 13 bases between. This CDR3 has 15 amino acids. Germline CDR1 and CDR2: LNHDA and SQIVND (reference sequence). The CDR3 here is CASSIDGSGEQPQHF. The CDR3 DNA reads TGTGCCAGTAGTATAGATGGGTCAGGGGAGCAGCCCCAGCATTTT.

V usage is TRBV27 and J usage is TRBJ2-5, with D uncertain. V gave up 6 bases and J gave up 5 bases, with 13 bases separating them. In germline, CDR1 is MNHEY, CDR2 SMNVEV (reference sequence). CDR3 length: 13 residues. CDR3 in amino acids: CASRQTSRETQYF. The CDR3 nucleotides read TGTGCCAGCAGACAGACTTCAAGGGAGACCCAGTACTTC.

This clone was recorded once. The genes are TRBV5-4 and TRBJ1-2; D possibly corresponds to TRBD1 (5 bases). The length of the CDR3 is 13 residues. Germline CDR1 reads SGHNT; CDR2 reads YYREEE (reference sequence). The V gene lost 4 bases and the J gene lost 2 bases, with 9 bases spanning the gap. The DNA of the CDR3 is TGTGCCAGCAGCCGGGGACGGAACTATGGCTACACCTTC. Translating it yields CASSRGRNYGYTF.

This chain's CDR3 is CASRGTSGSYEQFF. CDR3 bases: TGCGCCAGCAGAGGGACTAGCGGGTCTTATGAGCAGTTCTTC. V is TRBV5-1 and J is TRBJ2-1; 12 bases match TRBD2. The CDR3 consists of 14 residues. CDR1 and CDR2 from the germline V gene are SGHRS and YFSETQ. V lost 5 bases, J lost 8 bases, and 5 bases stayed unmatched.

This clone came up once. The chain joins TRBV18 to TRBJ2-7, with 11 bases lining up with TRBD2. The J segment lost 3 bases and the V segment lost 5 bases, leaving 15 bases of the junction unmatched. The CDR3 extends over 18 amino acids. Germline CDR1 is KGHSH and CDR2 is LQKENI. CDR3 sequence reads: CASSSAGTSGKSNYEQYF. The CDR3 DNA follows: TGTGCCAGCTCATCGGCCGGGACTAGCGGAAAATCAAACTACGAGCAGTACTTC.

The chain couples TRBV4-1 to TRBJ2-2, with no clear D. Deletions cut 0 bases from V and 6 bases from J, with 5 bases between. CDR1 MGHRA and CDR2 YSYEKL come from the germline V gene. This CDR3 is 13 amino acids long. This CDR3 is CASSQDYAGELFF. DNA for the CDR3: TGCGCCAGCAGCCAAGATTACGCCGGGGAGCTGTTTTTT.

CDR3 in DNA: TGTGCCAGCAGCTTACCCGGGACTTCATACGAGCAGTACTTC. Translating gives CASSLPGTSYEQYF. This sequence joins TRBV5-6 and TRBJ2-7, with D maybe TRBD2 (6 bases). Looked up from germline, CDR1 is SGHDT and CDR2 is YYEEEE. The V end lost 2 bases, the J end lost 4 bases, and 13 bases lay between the germline ends. There are 14 residues in the CDR3.

This rearrangement joins TRBV7-2 to TRBJ1-5; D is uncertain. Germline V gene sequence: CDR1 SGHTA, CDR2 FQGNSA. This CDR3 region has 15 residues. The V end lost 2 bases, the J end lost 5 bases, and 13 bases lay between the germline ends. As DNA, the CDR3 is TGTGCCAGCAGCTTAAACGACGGTGTTTATCAGCCCCAGCATTTT. Translating gives CASSLNDGVYQPQHF.

This chain uses TRBV6-1 with TRBJ2-1, with D possibly being TRBD1 or TRBD2 (5 bases each). Germline CDR1 MNHNS, CDR2 SASEGT. The CDR3 consists of 14 residues. The ends were cut back, 5 bases at V and 5 bases at J, with 13 bases in the middle. Written as DNA, the CDR3 is TGTGCCAGCAGTCGCAGGGAGAAGGACAATGAGCAGTTCTTC. Translating gives CASSRREKDNEQFF.